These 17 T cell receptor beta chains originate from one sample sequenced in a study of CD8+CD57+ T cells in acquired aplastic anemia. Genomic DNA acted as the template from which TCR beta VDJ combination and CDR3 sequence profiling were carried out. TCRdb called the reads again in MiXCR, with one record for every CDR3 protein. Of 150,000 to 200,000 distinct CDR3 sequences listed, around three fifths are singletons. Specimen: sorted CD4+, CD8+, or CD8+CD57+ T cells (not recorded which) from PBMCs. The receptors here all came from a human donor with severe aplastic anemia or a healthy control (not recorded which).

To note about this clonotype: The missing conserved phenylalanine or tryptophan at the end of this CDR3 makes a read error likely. The CDR3 sequence is CASMRGSNDEQFS. The CDR3 nucleotides are TGTGCCAGCATGCGGGGGAGTAACGATGAGCAGTTCTCC. The chain links TRBV2 to TRBJ2-1, with 7 bases identical to TRBD2. Trimming cost V 7 bases and J 8 bases; bases outside gene matches: 8. This CDR3 is built from 13 residues. The germline gives CDR1 SNHLY, CDR2 FYNNEI.

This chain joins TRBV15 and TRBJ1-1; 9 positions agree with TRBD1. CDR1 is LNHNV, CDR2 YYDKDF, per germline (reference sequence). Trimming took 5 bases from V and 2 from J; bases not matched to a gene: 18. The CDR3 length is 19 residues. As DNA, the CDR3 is TGTGCCACCAGCTCAACTCGTATATGGGACAGGGATTCTAACACTGAAGCTTTCTTT. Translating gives CATSSTRIWDRDSNTEAFF.

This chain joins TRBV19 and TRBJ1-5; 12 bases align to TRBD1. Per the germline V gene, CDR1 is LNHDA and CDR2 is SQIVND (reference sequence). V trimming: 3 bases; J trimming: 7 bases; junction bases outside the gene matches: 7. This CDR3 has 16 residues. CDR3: CASSIPGQGARQPQHF. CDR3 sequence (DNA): TGTGCCAGTAGTATTCCGGGACAGGGGGCAAGGCAGCCCCAGCATTTT.

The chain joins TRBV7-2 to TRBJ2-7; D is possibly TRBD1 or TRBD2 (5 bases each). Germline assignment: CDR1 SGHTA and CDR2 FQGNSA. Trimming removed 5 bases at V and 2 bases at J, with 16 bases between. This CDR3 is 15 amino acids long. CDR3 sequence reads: CASSRFGDRTYEQYF. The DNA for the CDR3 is TGTGCCAGCAGCCGATTCGGGGACCGCACCTACGAGCAGTACTTC.

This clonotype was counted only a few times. The CDR3 sequence is CASSGRTGHNEQFF. The CDR3 nucleotides read TGTGCCAGCAGTGGCAGGACAGGCCACAATGAGCAGTTCTTC. The chain joins TRBV2 to TRBJ2-1; 7 bases align to TRBD1. The J segment lost 5 bases and the V segment lost 4 bases, leaving 5 bases of the junction unmatched. Germline CDR1 is SNHLY and CDR2 is FYNNEI. CDR3 length equals 14 residues.

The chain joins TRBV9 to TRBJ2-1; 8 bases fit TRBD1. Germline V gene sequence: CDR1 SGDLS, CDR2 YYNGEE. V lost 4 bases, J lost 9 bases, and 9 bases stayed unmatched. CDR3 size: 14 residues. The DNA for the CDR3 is TGTGCCAGCAGCTTCGGACAGGGTTCAAGTGAGCAGTTCTTC. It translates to CASSFGQGSSEQFF.

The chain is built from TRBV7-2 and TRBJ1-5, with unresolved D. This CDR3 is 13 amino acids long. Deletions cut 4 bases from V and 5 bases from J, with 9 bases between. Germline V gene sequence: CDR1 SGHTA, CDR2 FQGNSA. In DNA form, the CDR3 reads TGTGCCAGCAGCTGGCGGCCGGATCAGCCCCAGCATTTT. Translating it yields CASSWRPDQPQHF.

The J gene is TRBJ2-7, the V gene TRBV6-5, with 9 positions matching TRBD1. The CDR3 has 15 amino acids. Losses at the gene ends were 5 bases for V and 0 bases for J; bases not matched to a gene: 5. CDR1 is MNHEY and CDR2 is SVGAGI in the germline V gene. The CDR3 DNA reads TGTGCCAGCAGTAAGATACAGGGGGCCTCCTACGAGCAGTACTTC. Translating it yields CASSKIQGASYEQYF.

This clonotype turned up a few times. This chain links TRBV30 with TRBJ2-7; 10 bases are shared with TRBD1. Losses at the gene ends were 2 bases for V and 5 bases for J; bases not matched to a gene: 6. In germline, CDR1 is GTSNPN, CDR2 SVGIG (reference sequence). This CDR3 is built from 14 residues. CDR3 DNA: TGTGCCTGGAGTATTGGACAGGGGGTAAACGAGCAGTACTTC. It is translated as CAWSIGQGVNEQYF.

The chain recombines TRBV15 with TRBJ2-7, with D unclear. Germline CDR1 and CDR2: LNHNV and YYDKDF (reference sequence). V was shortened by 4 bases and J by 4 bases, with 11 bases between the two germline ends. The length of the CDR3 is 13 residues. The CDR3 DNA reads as TGTGCCACCAGCACCCAATATTTTTACGAGCAGTACTTC. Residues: CATSTQYFYEQYF.

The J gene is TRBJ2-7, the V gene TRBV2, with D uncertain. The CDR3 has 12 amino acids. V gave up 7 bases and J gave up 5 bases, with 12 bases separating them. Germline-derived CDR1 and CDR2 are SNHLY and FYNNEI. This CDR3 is CASILFGHEQYF. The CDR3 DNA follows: TGTGCCAGCATTCTTTTCGGGCACGAGCAGTACTTC. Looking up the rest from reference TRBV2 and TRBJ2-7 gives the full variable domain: EPEVTQTPSHQVTQMGQEVILRCVPISNHLYFYWYRQILGQKVEFLVSFYNNEISEKSEIFDDQFSVERPDGSNFTLKIRSTKLEDSAMYFCASILFGHEQYFGPGTRLTVT.

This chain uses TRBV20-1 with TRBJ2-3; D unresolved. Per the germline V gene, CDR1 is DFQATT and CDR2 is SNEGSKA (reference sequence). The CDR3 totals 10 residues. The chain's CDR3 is CGQGSDTQYF. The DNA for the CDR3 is TGCGGTCAAGGGTCAGATACGCAGTATTTT.

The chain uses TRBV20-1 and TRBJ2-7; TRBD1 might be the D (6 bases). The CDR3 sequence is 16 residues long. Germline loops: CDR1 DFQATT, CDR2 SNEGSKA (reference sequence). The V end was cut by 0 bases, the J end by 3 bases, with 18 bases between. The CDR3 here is CSARDEVMGHSYEQYF. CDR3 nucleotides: TGCAGTGCTAGAGATGAGGTGATGGGACACAGCTACGAGCAGTACTTC.

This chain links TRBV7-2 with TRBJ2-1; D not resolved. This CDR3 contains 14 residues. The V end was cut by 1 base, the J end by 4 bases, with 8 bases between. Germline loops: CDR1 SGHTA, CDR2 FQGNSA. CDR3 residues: CASSLGHQYNEQFF. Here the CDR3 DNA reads TGTGCCAGCAGCTTAGGACACCAATACAATGAGCAGTTCTTC. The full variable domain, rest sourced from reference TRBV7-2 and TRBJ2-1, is GAGVSQSPSNKVTEKGKDVELRCDPISGHTALYWYRQSLGQGLEFLIYFQGNSAPDKSGLPSDRFSAERTGGSVSTLTIQRTQQEDSAVYLCASSLGHQYNEQFFGPGTRLTVL.

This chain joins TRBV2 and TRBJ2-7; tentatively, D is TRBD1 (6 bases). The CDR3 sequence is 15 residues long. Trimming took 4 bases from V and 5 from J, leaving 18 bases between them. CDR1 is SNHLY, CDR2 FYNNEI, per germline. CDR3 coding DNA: TGTGCCAGCAGTGTGTTGGGGGCAGGATCACACGAGCAGTACTTC. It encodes CASSVLGAGSHEQYF.

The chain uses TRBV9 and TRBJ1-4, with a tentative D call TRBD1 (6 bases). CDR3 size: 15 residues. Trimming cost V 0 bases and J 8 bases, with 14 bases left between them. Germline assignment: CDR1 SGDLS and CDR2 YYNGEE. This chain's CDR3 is CASSVGEGVLEKLFF. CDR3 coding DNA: TGTGCCAGCAGCGTAGGTGAGGGGGTCCTCGAAAAACTGTTTTTT. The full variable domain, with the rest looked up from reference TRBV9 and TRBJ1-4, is DSGVTQTPKHLITATGQRVTLRCSPRSGDLSVYWYQQSLDQGLQFLIQYYNGEERAKGNILERFSAQQFPDLHSELNLSSLELGDSALYFCASSVGEGVLEKLFFGSGTQLSVL.

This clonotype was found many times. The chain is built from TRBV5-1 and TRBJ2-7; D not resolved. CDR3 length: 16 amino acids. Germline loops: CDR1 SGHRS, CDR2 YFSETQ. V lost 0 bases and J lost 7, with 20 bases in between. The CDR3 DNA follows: TGCGCCAGCAGCTTGGCCCCTTTTAAGCCGTCGAAGGAGCAGTACTTC. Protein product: CASSLAPFKPSKEQYF.